Sequencing of this TCR beta chain was carried out in a study of CD8 T cells in Susac syndrome. RNA, at roughly 0.45 to 1 ug, was reverse transcribed with random hexamers. Coverage of TCR beta CDR3 amplification by immunoSEQ multiplex PCR extended to 54 Vbeta and 13 Jbeta. MiXCR, applied by TCRdb to the immunoSEQ multiplex PCR reads, yields one record per CDR3 protein. The sample holds 250,000 to 300,000 distinct CDR3 sequences, about 91% seen once. Details on this clonotype: Its antigen is still unknown.

The study, taken as a whole, reports: The study conceded that its TCR sequencing and HLA analysis involved relatively few individuals.

TEMRA cells were FACS-enriched, with CD8+ and CD4+ T cells isolated negatively. V was clipped by 1 base and J by 1 base; unmatched bases: 2. The CDR3 runs 17 residues. CDR1 and CDR2 from the germline V gene are KGHDR and SFDVKD. The origin of this receptor is a human donor with multiple sclerosis. The V call is TRBV24-1, the J call TRBJ2-2; 10 bases line up with TRBD2. The sample was CD8+ T cells from PBMCs. The CDR3 reads CATSDLIAGGNTGELFF. DNA of the CDR3: TGTGCCACCAGTGATTTAATAGCGGGGGGGAACACCGGGGAGCTGTTTTTT.